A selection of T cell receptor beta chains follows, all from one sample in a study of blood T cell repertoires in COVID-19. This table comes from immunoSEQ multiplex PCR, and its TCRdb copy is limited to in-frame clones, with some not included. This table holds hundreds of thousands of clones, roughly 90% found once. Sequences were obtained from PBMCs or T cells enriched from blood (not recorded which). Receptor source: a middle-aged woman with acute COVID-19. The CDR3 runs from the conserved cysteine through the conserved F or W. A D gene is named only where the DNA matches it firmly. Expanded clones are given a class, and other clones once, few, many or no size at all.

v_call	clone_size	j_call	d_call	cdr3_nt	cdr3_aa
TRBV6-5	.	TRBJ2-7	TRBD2	TGTGCCAGCAGTCTCTGGCGGGGGGGCATCGAGCAGTACTTC	CASSLWRGGIEQYF
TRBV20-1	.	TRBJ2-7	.	TGCAGTGCTAGTAAACGGGATTACGAGCAGTACTTC	CSASKRDYEQYF
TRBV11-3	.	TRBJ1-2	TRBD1	TGTGCCAGCAGCCCCAGGACAGGGGCCGGCTACACCTTC	CASSPRTGAGYTF
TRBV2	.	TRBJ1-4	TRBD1	TGTGCCAGCAGTGTTGGACAGGGGAACGGTGAAAAACTGTTTTTT	CASSVGQGNGEKLFF
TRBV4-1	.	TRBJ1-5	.	TGCGCCAGCAGCCAATCGACGGGGGGATTCTATCAGCCCCAGCATTTT	CASSQSTGGFYQPQHF
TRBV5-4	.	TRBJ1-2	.	TGTGCCAGCAGCTTATACGACGGTCCCTCTAGGGGCTACACCTTC	CASSLYDGPSRGYTF
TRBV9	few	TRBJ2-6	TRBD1	TGTGCCAGCAGCAGCAGGGACAGGGTGTACTCTGGGGCCAACGTCCTGACTTTC	CASSSRDRVYSGANVLTF
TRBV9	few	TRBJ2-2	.	TGTGCCAGCAGCAGACAGGCCGGGGAGCTGTTTTTT	CASSRQAGELFF
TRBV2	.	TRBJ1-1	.	TGTGCCAGCAGTTCCGCTAGACAGGCAACCTCTGAAGCTTTCTTT	CASSSARQATSEAFF
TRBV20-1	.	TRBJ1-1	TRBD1	TGCAGATGGACAGGAGGCACTGAAGCTTTCTTT	CRWTGGTEAFF
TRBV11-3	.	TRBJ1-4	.	TGTGCCATTCGGACGGGGGAAAATGAAAAACTGTTTTTT	CAIRTGENEKLFF
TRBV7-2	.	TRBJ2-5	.	TGTGCCAGCAGCTTACGCCCCAACCAGGGGACCCAGTACTTC	CASSLRPNQGTQYF
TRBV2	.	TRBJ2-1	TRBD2	TGTGCCAGCAGACTAGCGGAGTCATACAATGAGCAGTTCTTC	CASRLAESYNEQFF
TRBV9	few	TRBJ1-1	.	TGTGCCAGCAGCGTAAGGGGGAACACTGAAGCTTTCTTT	CASSVRGNTEAFF
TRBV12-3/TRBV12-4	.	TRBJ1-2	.	TGTGCCAGCAGGGTAGGACTTCTCTATGGCTACACCTTC	CASRVGLLYGYTF
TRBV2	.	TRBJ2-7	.	TGTGCCGGGATGGAAGGGACTGCATACTTCGAGCAGTACTTC	CAGMEGTAYFEQYF
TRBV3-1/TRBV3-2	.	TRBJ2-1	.	TGTGCCAGCAGCCAAGATCTTGGCTCTCGACAGTTCTTC	CASSQDLGSRQFF
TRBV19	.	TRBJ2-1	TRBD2	TGTGCCAGTAATAGGGTCGGGGGGAACAATGAGCAGTTCTTC	CASNRVGGNNEQFF
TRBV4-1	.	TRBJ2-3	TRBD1	TGCGCCAGCAGCCAGGGTATCGGGACAGCTCGGGATACGCAGTATTTT	CASSQGIGTARDTQYF
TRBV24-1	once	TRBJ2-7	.	TGTGCCACCAGTGATTTGAGGAGGGGAGGTGGTCGGCAGTACTTC	CATSDLRRGGGRQYF
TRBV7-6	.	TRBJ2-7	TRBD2	TGTGCCAGCAGCTTTCTCCAACTAGCGGGGGTCTCCTACGAGCAGTACTTC	CASSFLQLAGVSYEQYF
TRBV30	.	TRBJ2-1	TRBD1	TGTGCCTGGAGTGGGGGACAGGGGACTACAAGTGAGCAGTTCTTC	CAWSGGQGTTSEQFF
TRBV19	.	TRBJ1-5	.	TGTGCCAGTAATGGGGGGGCAGGGGAAAGCCCCCAGCATTTT	CASNGGAGESPQHF
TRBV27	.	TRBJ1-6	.	TGTGCCAGCAGTTTAAGGGCGGGGGTCCAACATTCACCCCTCCACTTT	CASSLRAGVQHSPLHF
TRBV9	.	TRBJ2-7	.	TGTGCCAGCAGCGCCGGGGAAATCCACGAGCAGTACTTC	CASSAGEIHEQYF
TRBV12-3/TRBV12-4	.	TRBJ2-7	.	TGTGCCAGCCGCCGGAGAGACGAGCAGTACTTC	CASRRRDEQYF
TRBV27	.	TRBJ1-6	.	TGTGCCAGCAGTTTATGGGGCAGGGGTAATTCACCCCTCCACTTT	CASSLWGRGNSPLHF
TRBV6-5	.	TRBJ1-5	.	TGTGCCAGCAAAACGGGGAGGGGATCTCAGCCCCAGCATTTT	CASKTGRGSQPQHF
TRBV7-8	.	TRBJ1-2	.	TGTGCCAGCAGTCCGGACCAGGGGCGCGGCTACACCTTC	CASSPDQGRGYTF
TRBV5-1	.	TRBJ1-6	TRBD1	TGCGCCAGCAGCTTGGAAGGGACAGCGAATTCACCCCTCCACTTT	CASSLEGTANSPLHF
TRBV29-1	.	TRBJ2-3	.	TGCAGCGTTGAAGAATTCGGCACAGATACGCAGTATTTT	CSVEEFGTDTQYF
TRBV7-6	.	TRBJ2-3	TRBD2	TGTGCCAGCAGCTTACCGGCTAGCGGGGGGTCAGATACGCAGTATTTT	CASSLPASGGSDTQYF
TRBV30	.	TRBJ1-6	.	TGTGCCTGGAGTGTATTTCTCGGAGGATCTAATTCACCCCTCCACTTT	CAWSVFLGGSNSPLHF
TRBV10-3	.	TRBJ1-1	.	TGTGCCATCACCCTACAGGTGAACACTGAAGCTTTCTTT	CAITLQVNTEAFF
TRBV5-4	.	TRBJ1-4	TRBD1	TGTGCCAGCAGCGAACCAGGGGGGGAAAAACTGTTTTTT	CASSEPGGEKLFF
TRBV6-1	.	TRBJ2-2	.	TGTGCCAGCAGTGAAGCGCAGATCAGGCTGTTTTTT	CASSEAQIRLFF
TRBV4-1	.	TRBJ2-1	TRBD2	TGCGCCAGCAGCCAAGTAGGACTAGAAGACAATGAGCAGTTCTTC	CASSQVGLEDNEQFF
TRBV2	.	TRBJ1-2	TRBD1	TGTGCCAGCAGCCAACAGGGGAACACTAACTATGGCTACACCTTC	CASSQQGNTNYGYTF
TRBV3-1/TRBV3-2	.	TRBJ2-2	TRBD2	TGTGCCAGCAGCCAGGGACTAGGTAACACCGGGGAGCTGTTTTTT	CASSQGLGNTGELFF
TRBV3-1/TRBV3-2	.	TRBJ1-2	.	TGTGCCAGCAGCCAGGGGAGTCATGGCTACACCTTC	CASSQGSHGYTF
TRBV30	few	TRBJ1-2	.	TGTGCCTGGAGTGCAAGACTAGCGGGAGGAGATTTTGGCTACACCTTC	CAWSARLAGGDFGYTF
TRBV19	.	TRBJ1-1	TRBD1	TGTGCCAGTAGTGTCTACTCGACAGGGGGGAACACTGAAGCTTTCTTT	CASSVYSTGGNTEAFF
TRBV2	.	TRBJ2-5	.	TGTGCCAGCAGCGTACCGAGGACAGAGCCGTACCAAGAGACCCAGTACTTC	CASSVPRTEPYQETQYF
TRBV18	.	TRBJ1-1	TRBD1	TGTGCCAGCTCACCCAGGGACAGGGTAAACACTGAAGCTTTCTTT	CASSPRDRVNTEAFF
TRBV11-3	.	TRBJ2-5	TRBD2	TGTGCCAGCAGCTTAGGGGTTAGCGGGGGTCAAGAGACCCAGTACTTC	CASSLGVSGGQETQYF
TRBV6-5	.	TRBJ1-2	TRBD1	TGTGCCAGCAGTTACTCGGGGCAGGGGGTTGCTGGCTACACCTTC	CASSYSGQGVAGYTF
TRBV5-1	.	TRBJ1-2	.	TGCGCCAGCAGCGGGGGGTCCGGGAATGGCTACACCTTC	CASSGGSGNGYTF
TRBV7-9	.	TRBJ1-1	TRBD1	TGTGCCAGCAGCTTAGCGCTGAGGGGGCAGGGGGAGACTGAAGCTTTCTTT	CASSLALRGQGETEAFF
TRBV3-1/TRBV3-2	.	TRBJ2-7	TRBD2	TGTGCCAGCAGCCCTCTAGCGGGGGGCTCCTACGAGCAGTACTTC	CASSPLAGGSYEQYF
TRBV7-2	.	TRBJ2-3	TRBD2	TGTGCCAGCTCCCTAGGTGGGAGGGTCAGCACAGATACGCAGTATTTT	CASSLGGRVSTDTQYF
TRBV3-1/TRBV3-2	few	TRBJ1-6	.	TGTGCCAGCAGCCAAGAACGAGCACGATCACCCCTCCACTTT	CASSQERARSPLHF
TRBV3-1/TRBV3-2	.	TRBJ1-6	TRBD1	TGTGCCAGCAGCCAAGTTCCAGGGGGTGTTAATTCACCCCTCCACTTT	CASSQVPGGVNSPLHF
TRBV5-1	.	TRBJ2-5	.	TGCGCCAGCAGCTTGAATAAAGAGACCCAGTACTTC	CASSLNKETQYF